This is a list of T cell receptor beta chains from one sample in a study of PD-L1 blockade in urothelial cancer. The protocol was immunoSEQ multiplex PCR, while the TCRdb copy is restricted to in-frame clones and leaves out a portion. Among some 100,000 clones listed, 91% were seen once. This sample comprised PBMCs, obtained around atezolizumab (anti-PD-L1) treatment. The origin of the receptors is a woman of 80 years or more with urothelial cancer. The CDR3 runs from the conserved cysteine through the conserved F or W. Each record gives: J gene, clone size, V gene, D gene, CDR3 length, CDR3 DNA, CDR3 protein. D genes are given only for firm matches. Rows may omit the clone size; those that give it use once, few, many or a size class.

J gene: TRBJ2-1; clone size: .; V gene: TRBV11-3; D gene: .; CDR3 length: 14; CDR3 DNA: TGTGCCAGCAGCTTAACGGGGGCCTACAATGAGCAGTTCTTC; CDR3 protein: CASSLTGAYNEQFF
J gene: TRBJ2-7; clone size: .; V gene: TRBV15; D gene: TRBD2; CDR3 length: 15; CDR3 DNA: TGTGCCACCAGCATGACTAGCGGGGCCATGTACGAGCAGTACTTC; CDR3 protein: CATSMTSGAMYEQYF
J gene: TRBJ1-4; clone size: once; V gene: TRBV30; D gene: .; CDR3 length: 14; CDR3 DNA: TGTGCCTGGACTTCCCCGGGAACAGTTGAAAAACTGTTTTTT; CDR3 protein: CAWTSPGTVEKLFF
J gene: TRBJ2-2; clone size: .; V gene: TRBV19; D gene: TRBD2; CDR3 length: 14; CDR3 DNA: TGTGCCAGTAGTTCTAGCGGATACACCGGGGAGCTGTTTTTT; CDR3 protein: CASSSSGYTGELFF
J gene: TRBJ2-3; clone size: .; V gene: TRBV5-4; D gene: TRBD2; CDR3 length: 14; CDR3 DNA: TGTGCCAGCAGCCGGGAGGGCCCTACAGATACGCAGTATTTT; CDR3 protein: CASSREGPTDTQYF
J gene: TRBJ2-7; clone size: .; V gene: TRBV5-1; D gene: TRBD1; CDR3 length: 13; CDR3 DNA: TGCGCCAGCAATCCGGGACAGGGCCCCGAGCAGTACTTC; CDR3 protein: CASNPGQGPEQYF
J gene: TRBJ1-4; clone size: .; V gene: TRBV7-2; D gene: .; CDR3 length: 17; CDR3 DNA: TGTGCCAGCAGCTCCCCGTTTCGGGAGGCAACTAATGAAAAACTGTTTTTT; CDR3 protein: CASSSPFREATNEKLFF
J gene: TRBJ2-3; clone size: .; V gene: TRBV27; D gene: TRBD2; CDR3 length: 16; CDR3 DNA: TGTGCCAGCAGTTTAATCAGCGGGAGGGCCGGAGATACGCAGTATTTT; CDR3 protein: CASSLISGRAGDTQYF
J gene: TRBJ1-5; clone size: once; V gene: TRBV29-1; D gene: TRBD1; CDR3 length: 13; CDR3 DNA: TGCAGCGTTGAACAGGGGGAAGGTCAGCCCCAGCATTTT; CDR3 protein: CSVEQGEGQPQHF
J gene: TRBJ2-7; clone size: .; V gene: TRBV7-8; D gene: TRBD2; CDR3 length: 15; CDR3 DNA: TGTGCCAGCAGCCCATCTAGCGGACACTCCTACGAGCAGTACTTC; CDR3 protein: CASSPSSGHSYEQYF
J gene: TRBJ1-1; clone size: .; V gene: TRBV10-1; D gene: .; CDR3 length: 15; CDR3 DNA: TGCGCCAGCAGTGAAGGAGGACAGACGAACACTGAAGCTTTCTTT; CDR3 protein: CASSEGGQTNTEAFF
J gene: TRBJ2-1; clone size: .; V gene: TRBV5-1; D gene: .; CDR3 length: 15; CDR3 DNA: TGCGCCAGCAGCTTGGAGGGGGAGCTCTACAATGAGCAGTTCTTC; CDR3 protein: CASSLEGELYNEQFF
J gene: TRBJ2-1; clone size: .; V gene: TRBV20-1; D gene: .; CDR3 length: 11; CDR3 DNA: TGCAGTGTGGAGCACCACAATGAGCAGTTCTTC; CDR3 protein: CSVEHHNEQFF
J gene: TRBJ2-7; clone size: .; V gene: TRBV7-6; D gene: TRBD2; CDR3 length: 15; CDR3 DNA: TGTGCCAGCAGCTTTATAGCGGGATCTACTGGCGAGCAGTACTTC; CDR3 protein: CASSFIAGSTGEQYF
J gene: TRBJ1-4; clone size: .; V gene: TRBV6-1; D gene: .; CDR3 length: 14; CDR3 DNA: TGTGCCAGCAGAGCAGGGAATGCGTATGAAAAACTGTTTTTT; CDR3 protein: CASRAGNAYEKLFF
J gene: TRBJ2-7; clone size: .; V gene: TRBV11-2; D gene: .; CDR3 length: 12; CDR3 DNA: TGTGCCAGCACCAATCAGGGGAGCGAGCAGTACTTC; CDR3 protein: CASTNQGSEQYF
J gene: TRBJ1-5; clone size: .; V gene: TRBV11-2; D gene: .; CDR3 length: 13; CDR3 DNA: TGTGCCAGCAGCTTATCAGGGGCTCAGCCCCAGCATTTT; CDR3 protein: CASSLSGAQPQHF
J gene: TRBJ1-5; clone size: .; V gene: TRBV19; D gene: .; CDR3 length: 17; CDR3 DNA: TGTGCCACCAAAGTAATGTACCAGGGGAGGGAGAATCAGCCCCAGCATTTT; CDR3 protein: CATKVMYQGRENQPQHF
J gene: TRBJ1-2; clone size: .; V gene: TRBV28; D gene: TRBD1; CDR3 length: 19; CDR3 DNA: TGTGCCAGCAGTTCCTCGGGGGGGACAGGGGGCGCTCCCCTTCGGGGCTACACCTTC; CDR3 protein: CASSSSGGTGGAPLRGYTF
J gene: TRBJ2-1; clone size: .; V gene: TRBV5-1; D gene: .; CDR3 length: 16; CDR3 DNA: TGCGCCAGCAGCTTGGAAGCGGCGAGCTCCTACAATGAGCAGTTCTTC; CDR3 protein: CASSLEAASSYNEQFF
J gene: TRBJ1-1; clone size: .; V gene: TRBV30; D gene: .; CDR3 length: 13; CDR3 DNA: TGTGCCTGGAGTGTACAGCAAAACACTGAAGCTTTCTTT; CDR3 protein: CAWSVQQNTEAFF
J gene: TRBJ2-4; clone size: .; V gene: TRBV19; D gene: TRBD1; CDR3 length: 18; CDR3 DNA: TGTGCCAGTAGTAGATCCCGGGACAGGGCTGGGGGAGAAAACATTCAGTACTTC; CDR3 protein: CASSRSRDRAGGENIQYF
J gene: TRBJ2-3; clone size: .; V gene: TRBV7-6; D gene: TRBD1; CDR3 length: 15; CDR3 DNA: TGTGCCAGCAGCTTACCACAGGGGACCGGAGATACGCAGTATTTT; CDR3 protein: CASSLPQGTGDTQYF
J gene: TRBJ2-1; clone size: .; V gene: TRBV10-3; D gene: .; CDR3 length: 14; CDR3 DNA: TGTGCCATCAGCAACGGACTTGACGGCAATGAGCAGTTCTTC; CDR3 protein: CAISNGLDGNEQFF
J gene: TRBJ2-1; clone size: .; V gene: TRBV30; D gene: .; CDR3 length: 14; CDR3 DNA: TGTGCCTGGAGCGGTCACGGGTCGTACAATGAGCAGTTCTTC; CDR3 protein: CAWSGHGSYNEQFF
J gene: TRBJ2-7; clone size: .; V gene: TRBV7-2; D gene: TRBD2; CDR3 length: 14; CDR3 DNA: TGTGCCAGCAGGGGGGTAGCGGGAGCGTACGAGCAGTACTTC; CDR3 protein: CASRGVAGAYEQYF
J gene: TRBJ1-2; clone size: .; V gene: TRBV4-1; D gene: TRBD1; CDR3 length: 15; CDR3 DNA: TGCGCCAGCAGCCAAGATCTAACAGGGGTCTATGGCTACACCTTC; CDR3 protein: CASSQDLTGVYGYTF
J gene: TRBJ2-5; clone size: .; V gene: TRBV18; D gene: .; CDR3 length: 13; CDR3 DNA: TGTGCCAGCTCACAGGACAGTCAAGAGACCCAGTACTTC; CDR3 protein: CASSQDSQETQYF
J gene: TRBJ2-7; clone size: .; V gene: TRBV10-3; D gene: .; CDR3 length: 11; CDR3 DNA: TGTGCCATCAGTGAGTCTGGCCGACAGTACTTC; CDR3 protein: CAISESGRQYF
J gene: TRBJ1-2; clone size: .; V gene: TRBV13; D gene: .; CDR3 length: 11; CDR3 DNA: TGTGCCAGCAGCCCGGACAGCGGCTACACCTTC; CDR3 protein: CASSPDSGYTF
J gene: TRBJ1-1; clone size: .; V gene: TRBV7-9; D gene: TRBD1; CDR3 length: 16; CDR3 DNA: TGTGCCAGCAGCCGGACAGGGGGCGGCTTCTACACTGAAGCTTTCTTT; CDR3 protein: CASSRTGGGFYTEAFF
J gene: TRBJ2-7; clone size: .; V gene: TRBV7-6; D gene: .; CDR3 length: 14; CDR3 DNA: TGTGCCAGCAGTGTGGAGGGAACGAAGTACGAGCAGTACTTC; CDR3 protein: CASSVEGTKYEQYF
J gene: TRBJ2-5; clone size: .; V gene: TRBV7-9; D gene: TRBD2; CDR3 length: 14; CDR3 DNA: TGTGCCAGCAGCTTCGAACTAGCGCCCTGGACCCAGTACTTC; CDR3 protein: CASSFELAPWTQYF
J gene: TRBJ1-3; clone size: .; V gene: TRBV11-2; D gene: .; CDR3 length: 16; CDR3 DNA: TGTGCCAGCAGCCTAGACAGAATAAACACTGGAAACACCATATATTTT; CDR3 protein: CASSLDRINTGNTIYF
J gene: TRBJ2-7; clone size: .; V gene: TRBV18; D gene: TRBD2; CDR3 length: 16; CDR3 DNA: TGTGCCAGCTCACCGCGCACCGGGACTAGCGGGAGTGAGCAGTACTTC; CDR3 protein: CASSPRTGTSGSEQYF
J gene: TRBJ2-3; clone size: .; V gene: TRBV30; D gene: .; CDR3 length: 15; CDR3 DNA: TGTGCCTGGAGTCCTCCCCGGAGGAACACAGATACGCAGTATTTT; CDR3 protein: CAWSPPRRNTDTQYF
J gene: TRBJ2-7; clone size: .; V gene: TRBV27; D gene: .; CDR3 length: 11; CDR3 DNA: TGTGCCAGCAGTCGAGTATACGAGCAGTACTTC; CDR3 protein: CASSRVYEQYF
J gene: TRBJ2-7; clone size: .; V gene: TRBV11-2; D gene: TRBD1; CDR3 length: 15; CDR3 DNA: TGTGCCAGCAGCTTAACGGGACAGGGGTCCTACGAGCAGTACTTC; CDR3 protein: CASSLTGQGSYEQYF
J gene: TRBJ2-1; clone size: .; V gene: TRBV6-5; D gene: TRBD2; CDR3 length: 15; CDR3 DNA: TGTGCCAGCAGTTCTCCAGCTAGCGGCAACAATGAGCAGTTCTTC; CDR3 protein: CASSSPASGNNEQFF
J gene: TRBJ2-3; clone size: .; V gene: TRBV6-4; D gene: .; CDR3 length: 15; CDR3 DNA: TGTGCCAGCAGTGCTCTAGGCACTAGCACAGATACGCAGTATTTT; CDR3 protein: CASSALGTSTDTQYF
J gene: TRBJ2-3; clone size: .; V gene: TRBV5-1; D gene: .; CDR3 length: 15; CDR3 DNA: TGCGCCAGCAGCTTGGTTGGACAAAGCACAGATACGCAGTATTTT; CDR3 protein: CASSLVGQSTDTQYF
J gene: TRBJ2-5; clone size: .; V gene: TRBV28; D gene: TRBD1; CDR3 length: 14; CDR3 DNA: TGTGCCAGCAGTTATACAGGGGGAAGGGAGACCCAGTACTTC; CDR3 protein: CASSYTGGRETQYF
J gene: TRBJ2-2; clone size: .; V gene: TRBV19; D gene: .; CDR3 length: 14; CDR3 DNA: TGTGCCAGTACCCGGGGTAGTAACACCGGGGAGCTGTTTTTT; CDR3 protein: CASTRGSNTGELFF
J gene: TRBJ2-7; clone size: .; V gene: TRBV6-5; D gene: .; CDR3 length: 11; CDR3 DNA: TGTGCCAGCAGGGACAGCTACGAGCAGTACTTC; CDR3 protein: CASRDSYEQYF
J gene: TRBJ1-1; clone size: .; V gene: TRBV9; D gene: .; CDR3 length: 14; CDR3 DNA: TGTGCCAGCAGCGTATCAACAGCCGTCACTGAAGCTTTCTTT; CDR3 protein: CASSVSTAVTEAFF
J gene: TRBJ2-5; clone size: .; V gene: TRBV29-1; D gene: .; CDR3 length: 13; CDR3 DNA: TGCAGCGCTTCGAGGGGGAGCCAAGAGACCCAGTACTTC; CDR3 protein: CSASRGSQETQYF
J gene: TRBJ2-7; clone size: once; V gene: TRBV6-1; D gene: .; CDR3 length: 14; CDR3 DNA: TGTGCCAGCAGTGAAGCGAACGGTTCCTACGAGCAGTACTTC; CDR3 protein: CASSEANGSYEQYF
J gene: TRBJ1-1; clone size: .; V gene: TRBV5-8; D gene: .; CDR3 length: 13; CDR3 DNA: TGTGCCAGCAGCTTGGGCAGGGACACTGAAGCTTTCTTT; CDR3 protein: CASSLGRDTEAFF
J gene: TRBJ2-2; clone size: few; V gene: TRBV18; D gene: TRBD1; CDR3 length: 15; CDR3 DNA: TGTGCCAGCTCACTAAAAACAGGGGAAACCGGGGAGCTGTTTTTT; CDR3 protein: CASSLKTGETGELFF